This is a list of T cell receptor beta chains from one sample in a study of T-cell memory formation after mild COVID-19. TCRdb re-analysed the 5' RACE reads in MiXCR, keeping a single row per CDR3 protein. The table lists about 82,000 distinct CDR3 sequences, more than 10% of them singletons. The sequenced material came from PBMCs or a T cell subset sorted from them (not recorded which). The receptors were sampled from a man younger than 35 who had mild COVID-19 (a few samples of this study predate the infection). Cell type and time point are not known. Each CDR3 is given with its conserved first and last residue. A D gene is named only where the DNA matches it firmly. Expanded clones get a size class; other rows say once, few or many, or leave the size out.

j_call	d_call	clone_size	v_call	cdr3_aa	cdr3_nt
TRBJ1-4	.	.	TRBV7-9	CASSLAPLEKLFF	TGTGCCAGCAGCTTAGCCCCCCTGGAAAAACTGTTTTTT
TRBJ2-1	TRBD1	few	TRBV20-1	CSAREMSGYRGNEQFF	TGCAGTGCTAGAGAGATGAGTGGTTACAGGGGAAATGAGCAGTTCTTC
TRBJ2-6	.	.	TRBV30	CAWNLDSGANVLTF	TGTGCCTGGAATCTGGACTCTGGGGCCAACGTCCTGACTTTC
TRBJ1-1	.	few	TRBV4-1	CASSQEPLGNTEAFF	TGCGCCAGCAGCCAAGAACCCCTGGGGAACACTGAAGCTTTCTTT
TRBJ1-1	.	few	TRBV4-2	CASSQSGASFF	TGTGCCAGCAGCCAATCGGGGGCGTCTTTCTTT
TRBJ2-1	.	.	TRBV12-3/TRBV12-4	CASSFVGQHNEQFF	TGTGCCAGCAGTTTTGTGGGCCAACACAATGAGCAGTTCTTC
TRBJ2-3	TRBD2	many	TRBV4-3	CASSQGVAGITDTQYF	TGCGCCAGCAGCCAAGGAGTAGCGGGGATCACAGATACGCAGTATTTT
TRBJ2-1	.	few	TRBV7-8	CASSSTEQFF	TGTGCCAGCAGCTCGACCGAGCAGTTCTTC
TRBJ2-1	.	.	TRBV5-6	CARSLARGPGYEQFF	TGTGCCAGAAGCTTGGCGCGGGGCCCCGGGTATGAGCAGTTCTTC
TRBJ2-6	.	few	TRBV6-5	CASSLTSTGANVLTF	TGTGCCAGCAGCCTAACTAGTACTGGGGCCAACGTCCTGACTTTC
TRBJ2-7	TRBD1	few	TRBV27	CASSPKGQPYEQYF	TGTGCCAGCAGTCCGAAGGGACAGCCCTACGAGCAGTACTTC
TRBJ2-1	TRBD2	few	TRBV7-6	CASSSPLGGASEQFF	TGTGCCAGCAGCTCTCCTCTCGGGGGGGCCAGTGAGCAGTTCTTC
TRBJ2-2	.	.	TRBV4-1	CASSAPESAGELFF	TGCGCCAGCAGCGCCCCCGAGTCCGCCGGGGAGCTGTTTTTT
TRBJ2-2	TRBD2	.	TRBV7-3	CASSLSGGAWELFF	TGTGCCAGCAGCCTTAGCGGGGGGGCCTGGGAGCTGTTTTTT
TRBJ1-1	TRBD1	.	TRBV29-1	CSVDGQGVVLGTEAFF	TGCAGCGTCGATGGACAGGGTGTGGTTCTGGGAACTGAAGCTTTCTTT
TRBJ1-1	TRBD1	.	TRBV19	CASTRGAGSENTEAFF	TGTGCCAGTACCAGGGGGGCAGGGTCGGAGAACACTGAAGCTTTCTTT
TRBJ1-1	.	few	TRBV7-6	CASSSEGGRTDTEAFF	TGTGCCAGCAGCTCGGAGGGGGGGCGCACGGACACTGAAGCTTTCTTT
TRBJ2-2	TRBD2	few	TRBV7-9	CASSLSGGATGELFF	TGTGCCAGCAGCTTAAGCGGGGGTGCCACCGGGGAGCTGTTTTTT
TRBJ2-3	.	.	TRBV6-2/TRBV6-3	CASSYSTSPDTQYF	TGTGCCAGCAGTTACTCGACGTCCCCAGATACGCAGTATTTT
TRBJ1-2	.	.	TRBV7-2	CASSLSPRGYTF	TGTGCCAGCAGCTTAAGTCCGCGCGGCTACACCTTC
TRBJ2-7	TRBD2	.	TRBV28	CASRDGLAGVYEQYF	TGTGCCAGCAGAGACGGACTAGCGGGGGTCTACGAGCAGTACTTC
TRBJ1-6	.	.	TRBV5-1	CASSVDRGSPLHF	TGCGCCAGCAGCGTAGACAGAGGTTCACCCCTCCACTTT
TRBJ1-5	.	.	TRBV6-1	CASSERAEYVVAQHF	TGTGCCAGCAGTGAAAGGGCAGAGTACGTGGTGGCCCAGCATTTT
TRBJ2-2	.	.	TRBV9	CASSVADGGELFF	TGTGCCAGCAGCGTAGCTGACGGCGGGGAGCTGTTTTTT
TRBJ2-3	.	few	TRBV4-1	CATQGSDTQYF	TGCGCCACCCAGGGTTCCGATACGCAGTATTTT
TRBJ2-1	.	.	TRBV4-1	CASSQERVSYNEQFF	TGCGCCAGCAGCCAAGAGCGGGTCTCCTACAATGAGCAGTTCTTC
TRBJ2-5	.	.	TRBV7-6	CASSLGTWETQYF	TGTGCCAGCAGCTTAGGGACGTGGGAGACCCAGTACTTC
TRBJ2-7	.	.	TRBV6-2/TRBV6-3	CASMTGALSYEQYF	TGTGCCAGCATGACCGGGGCCCTATCCTACGAGCAGTACTTC
TRBJ1-1	.	few	TRBV4-1	CASSPIGRENTEAFF	TGCGCCAGCAGCCCTATCGGGCGGGAGAACACTGAAGCTTTCTTT
TRBJ2-1	TRBD2	.	TRBV20-1	CSARDSKAHSSGGYNEQFF	TGCAGTGCTAGAGATTCGAAGGCCCACTCTAGCGGGGGGTACAATGAGCAGTTCTTC
TRBJ1-1	.	many	TRBV7-9	CASSLPGLGMNTEAFF	TGTGCCAGCAGCTTACCTGGGCTGGGCATGAACACTGAAGCTTTCTTT
TRBJ1-5	.	.	TRBV7-6	CASSSREGNQPQHF	TGTGCCAGCAGCTCCAGGGAAGGCAATCAGCCCCAGCATTTT
TRBJ2-7	.	.	TRBV3-1	CASSQGIVYEQYF	TGTGCCAGCAGCCAGGGCATCGTCTACGAGCAGTACTTC
TRBJ2-2	TRBD1	few	TRBV10-3	CAISDDRGSNTGELFF	TGTGCCATCAGTGATGACAGGGGATCGAACACCGGGGAGCTGTTTTTT
TRBJ1-5	.	many	TRBV5-5	CASSLVPLRYSNQPQHF	TGTGCCAGCAGCTTGGTCCCTTTGAGATATAGCAATCAGCCCCAGCATTTT
TRBJ2-1	TRBD2	.	TRBV6-5	CASSYIRLAGAYNEQFF	TGTGCCAGCAGTTACATCCGGCTAGCGGGGGCCTACAATGAGCAGTTCTTC
TRBJ2-3	TRBD2	few	TRBV7-8	CASSLAGTSGGPTDTQYF	TGTGCCAGCAGCTTAGCGGGGACTAGCGGGGGGCCCACAGATACGCAGTATTTT
TRBJ1-1	.	few	TRBV4-1	CASSHGRGSPTEAFF	TGCGCCAGCAGCCACGGAAGGGGCTCCCCTACTGAAGCTTTCTTT
TRBJ2-2	.	.	TRBV5-6	CASSLATSSVTGELFF	TGTGCCAGCAGCTTGGCGACTAGTAGTGTCACCGGGGAGCTGTTTTTT
TRBJ2-1	.	few	TRBV29-1	CSVDLARNSYNEQFF	TGCAGCGTTGACCTAGCAAGAAACTCCTACAATGAGCAGTTCTTC
TRBJ2-6	.	few	TRBV18	CASSPPDSGANVLTF	TGTGCCAGCTCACCCCCGGATTCTGGGGCCAACGTCCTGACTTTC
TRBJ2-1	TRBD2	.	TRBV5-6	CASSPPWLWAGGNNEQFF	TGTGCCAGCAGCCCCCCCTGGCTATGGGCGGGGGGGAACAATGAGCAGTTCTTC
TRBJ2-1	.	many	TRBV6-5	CASSYSWGQEDEQFF	TGTGCCAGCAGTTACTCCTGGGGCCAGGAAGATGAGCAGTTCTTC
TRBJ2-2	.	.	TRBV30	CAWSEDGWRGWLTGELFF	TGTGCCTGGAGTGAGGATGGTTGGAGGGGGTGGCTGACCGGGGAGCTGTTTTTT
TRBJ2-3	.	.	TRBV10-3	CAISESIFFGGSDTQYF	TGTGCCATCAGTGAGTCGATTTTCTTCGGGGGATCAGATACGCAGTATTTT
TRBJ2-7	.	many	TRBV7-9	CASSPPGGERSYEQYF	TGTGCCAGCAGCCCCCCAGGGGGGGAAAGGTCATACGAGCAGTACTTC
TRBJ2-5	TRBD2	.	TRBV3-1	CASRFLAGGQETQYF	TGTGCCAGCAGGTTCCTGGCGGGGGGGCAGGAGACCCAGTACTTC
TRBJ2-1	.	.	TRBV15	CATSRRGRGDYNEQFF	TGTGCCACCAGCAGGAGGGGGCGGGGTGACTACAATGAGCAGTTCTTC
TRBJ2-5	.	many	TRBV7-8	CASSPTSGETQYF	TGTGCCAGCAGCCCAACTAGTGGTGAGACCCAGTACTTC
TRBJ2-6	.	.	TRBV5-6	CASSSYVVQRTNVLTF	TGTGCCAGCAGCTCGTATGTAGTTCAGAGGACCAACGTCCTGACTTTC